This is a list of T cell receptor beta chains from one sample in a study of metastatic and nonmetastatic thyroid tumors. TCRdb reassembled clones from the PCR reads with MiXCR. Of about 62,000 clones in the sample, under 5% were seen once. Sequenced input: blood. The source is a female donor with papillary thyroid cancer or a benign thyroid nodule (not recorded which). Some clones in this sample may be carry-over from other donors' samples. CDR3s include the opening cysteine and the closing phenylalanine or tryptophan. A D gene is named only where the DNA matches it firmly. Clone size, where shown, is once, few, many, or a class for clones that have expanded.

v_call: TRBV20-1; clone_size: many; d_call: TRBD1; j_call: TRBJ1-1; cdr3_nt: TGCAGTGCTAGTGCAGGGGGATTCCACACTGAAGCTTTCTTT; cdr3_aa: CSASAGGFHTEAFF
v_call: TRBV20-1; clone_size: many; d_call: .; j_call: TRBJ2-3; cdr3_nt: TGCAGTGCGGGGACGCGGGTCGCAGATACGCAGTATTTT; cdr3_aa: CSAGTRVADTQYF
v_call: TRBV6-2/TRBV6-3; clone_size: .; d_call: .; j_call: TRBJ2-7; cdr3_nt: TGTGCCAGCAGCCCGTCGGGGTTCCAATCCGGCGAGCAGTACTTC; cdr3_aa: CASSPSGFQSGEQYF
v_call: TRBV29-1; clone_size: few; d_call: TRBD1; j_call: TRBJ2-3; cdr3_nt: TGCAGCGTTGAAGAGCCGACAGGGTCCGATACGCAGTATTTT; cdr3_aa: CSVEEPTGSDTQYF
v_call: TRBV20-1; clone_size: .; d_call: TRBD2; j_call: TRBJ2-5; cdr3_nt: TGCAGTGCTAGTCCCGGGGGGGAGTTGGAGACCCAGTACTTC; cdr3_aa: CSASPGGELETQYF
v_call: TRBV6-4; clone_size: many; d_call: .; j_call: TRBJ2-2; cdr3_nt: TGTGCCAGCAGTGACACAGGGTCCACCGGGGAGCTGTTTTTT; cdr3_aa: CASSDTGSTGELFF
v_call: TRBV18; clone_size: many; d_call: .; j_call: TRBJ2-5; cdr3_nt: TGTGCCAGCTCACCCCGCGGACAAGAGACCCAGTACTTC; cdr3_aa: CASSPRGQETQYF
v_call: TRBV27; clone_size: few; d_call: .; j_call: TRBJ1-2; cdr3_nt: TGTGCCAGCAGTTTATCGATGTCAGGGCCCTATGGCTACACCTTC; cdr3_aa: CASSLSMSGPYGYTF
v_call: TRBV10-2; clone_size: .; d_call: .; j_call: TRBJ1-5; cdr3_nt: TGCGCCAGCAGTGAGTCGATTAATAGCAATCAGCCCCAGCATTTT; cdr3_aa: CASSESINSNQPQHF
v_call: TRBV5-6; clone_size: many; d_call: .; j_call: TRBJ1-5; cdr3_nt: TGTGCCAGCAGCCCTTCCGGGACATCTCATCAGCCCCAGCATTTT; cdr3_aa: CASSPSGTSHQPQHF
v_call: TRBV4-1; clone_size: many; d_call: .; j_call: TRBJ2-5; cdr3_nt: TGCGCCAGCAGCCAGGCAGGGGTTCAAGAGACCCAGTACTTC; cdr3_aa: CASSQAGVQETQYF
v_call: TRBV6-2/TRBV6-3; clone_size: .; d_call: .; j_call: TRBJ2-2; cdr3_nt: TGTGCCAGCAGAAATCAGGGGTTACGCGCGAACACCGGGGAGCTGTTTTTT; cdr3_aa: CASRNQGLRANTGELFF
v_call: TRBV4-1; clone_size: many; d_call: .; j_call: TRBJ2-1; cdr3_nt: TGCGCCAGCAGCCAAGGGGGGTCCTACAATGAGCAGTTCTTC; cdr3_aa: CASSQGGSYNEQFF
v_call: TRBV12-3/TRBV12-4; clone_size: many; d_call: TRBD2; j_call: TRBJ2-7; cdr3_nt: TGTGCCAGCACTCTTAGGGGGGGGACTAGGGGATCCTACGAGCAGTACTTC; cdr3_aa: CASTLRGGTRGSYEQYF
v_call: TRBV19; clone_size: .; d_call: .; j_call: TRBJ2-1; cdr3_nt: TGTGCCAGTAGTTACACCGTGACGGCTGGTGTTAATGATCAGTTCTTC; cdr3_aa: CASSYTVTAGVNDQFF
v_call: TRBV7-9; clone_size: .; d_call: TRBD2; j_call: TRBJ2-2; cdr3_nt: TGTGCCAGCAGGGGACTAGCGGGAGTCGGCGGGGAGCTGTTTTTT; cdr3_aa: CASRGLAGVGGELFF
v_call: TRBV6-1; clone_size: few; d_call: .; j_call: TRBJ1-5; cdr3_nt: TGTGCCAGCAGTGAAGGGGCTGGGGGGGGTAATAAGCCCCAGCATTTT; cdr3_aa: CASSEGAGGGNKPQHF